The clone carrying this T cell receptor beta chain was observed at least ten times. The sample belongs to a study of T cells in Graves' hyperthyroidism and ophthalmopathy. Diagnosis rested on symptoms, serum thyroxine and TRAb, thyroid ultrasound, and orbital computed tomography. The CDR3 is 14 amino acids. After removal of 4 bases from V and 13 bases from J, the junction contained 7 bases not matched to a gene. Germline CDR1 and CDR2: SGHAT and FQNNGV. TCR beta CDR3 regions were amplified from RNA. The HTBI set primed first-round TCR CDR3 RT-PCR. TCRdb reprocessed the multiplex PCR reads with MiXCR, giving one entry per CDR3 protein. This table has roughly 380,000 distinct CDR3 sequences, approximately 13% appearing once.

The receptor was derived from a woman aged 18 to 35 with Graves' hyperthyroidism. J is TRBJ1-6 and V is TRBV11-2, with TRBD1 matching 10 bases. The specimen was blood. The CDR3 sequence: CASSWDRGSSPLHF. As DNA, the CDR3 is TGTGCCAGCAGCTGGGACAGGGGCTCCTCGCCCCTCCACTTT.